Described below is a single T cell receptor beta chain sequence and its context. The data were taken from a study of CD8+CD57+ T cells in acquired aplastic anemia. TCR beta VDJ and CDR3 were profiled, and genomic DNA was the template. TCRdb reprocessed the reads via MiXCR and lists one record per CDR3 protein. The sample has about 240,000 distinct CDR3 sequences, more than 40% seen once. Before being chosen for sequencing, patients had shown CD8+CD57+ cell expansion by flow cytometry. Per germline, CDR1 SEHNR and CDR2 FQNEAQ (reference sequence). V shed 5 bases and J 0 bases; nucleotides not matched to a gene: 6. The CDR3 runs 15 residues.

This clonotype was obtained from a human donor with aplastic anemia. The chain links TRBV7-9 to TRBJ1-1; 7 nucleotides agree with TRBD1. The sequenced sample was sorted CD4+, CD8+, or CD8+CD57+ T cells (not recorded which) from PBMCs. The CDR3 sequence: CASSPGDRVNTEAFF. In DNA form, the CDR3 reads TGTGCCAGCAGCCCAGGTGACAGGGTGAACACTGAAGCTTTCTTT.